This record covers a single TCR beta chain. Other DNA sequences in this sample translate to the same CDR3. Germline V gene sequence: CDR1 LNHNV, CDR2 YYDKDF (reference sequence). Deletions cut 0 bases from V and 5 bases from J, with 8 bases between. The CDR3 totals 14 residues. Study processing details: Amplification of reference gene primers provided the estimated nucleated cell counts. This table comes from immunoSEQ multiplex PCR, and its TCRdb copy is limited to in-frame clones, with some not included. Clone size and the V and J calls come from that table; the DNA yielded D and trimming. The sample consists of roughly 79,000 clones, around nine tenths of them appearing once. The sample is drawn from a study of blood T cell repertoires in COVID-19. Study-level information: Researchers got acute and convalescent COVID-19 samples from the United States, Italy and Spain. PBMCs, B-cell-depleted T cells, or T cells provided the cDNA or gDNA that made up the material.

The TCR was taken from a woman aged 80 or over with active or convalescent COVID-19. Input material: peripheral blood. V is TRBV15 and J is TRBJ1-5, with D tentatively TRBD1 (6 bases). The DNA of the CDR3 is TGTGCCACCAGCAGAGACAGGGGCGATCAGCCCCAGCATTTT. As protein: CATSRDRGDQPQHF.